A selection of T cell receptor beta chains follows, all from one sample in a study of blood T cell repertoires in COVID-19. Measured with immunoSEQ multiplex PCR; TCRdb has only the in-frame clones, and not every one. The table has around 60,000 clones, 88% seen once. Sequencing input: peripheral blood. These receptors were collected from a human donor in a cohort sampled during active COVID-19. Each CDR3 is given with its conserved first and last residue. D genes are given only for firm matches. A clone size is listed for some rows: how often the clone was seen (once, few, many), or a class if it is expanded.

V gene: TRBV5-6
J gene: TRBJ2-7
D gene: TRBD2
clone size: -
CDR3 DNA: TGTGCCAGCAGCAAGCGGACTAGCGGGATCTACGAGCAGTACTTC
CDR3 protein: CASSKRTSGIYEQYF

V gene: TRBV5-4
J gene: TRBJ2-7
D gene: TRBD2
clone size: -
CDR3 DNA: TGTGCCAGCAGCCCCCTGGGAGGGGAGAACGCCTACGAGCAGTACTTC
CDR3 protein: CASSPLGGENAYEQYF

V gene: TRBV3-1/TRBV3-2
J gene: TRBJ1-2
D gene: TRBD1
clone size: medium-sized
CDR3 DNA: TGTGCCAGCAGCCAAGGACCGGTACAGGGGACCTATGGCTACACCTTC
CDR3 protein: CASSQGPVQGTYGYTF

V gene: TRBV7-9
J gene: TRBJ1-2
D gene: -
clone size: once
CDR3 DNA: TGTGCCAGTTCATCAAACTATGGCTACACCTTC
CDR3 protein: CASSSNYGYTF

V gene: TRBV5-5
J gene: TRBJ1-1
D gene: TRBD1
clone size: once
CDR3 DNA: TGTGCCAGCAGCTTCGGACAGGGAATCGCTGAAGCTTTCTTT
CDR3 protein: CASSFGQGIAEAFF

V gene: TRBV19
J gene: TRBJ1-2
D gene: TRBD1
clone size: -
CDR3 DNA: TGTGCCAGTAGCCTACAGGGGATCAGATATGGCTACACCTTC
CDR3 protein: CASSLQGIRYGYTF

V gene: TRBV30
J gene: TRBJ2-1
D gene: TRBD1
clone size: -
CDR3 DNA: TGTGCCTGGACCGACAGGGGACCCTACAATGAGCAGTTCTTC
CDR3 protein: CAWTDRGPYNEQFF

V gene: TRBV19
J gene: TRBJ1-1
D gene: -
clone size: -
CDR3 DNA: TGTGCCAGTAGTATAGTGCGGGGGCGCTTCGTCACTGAAGCTTTCTTT
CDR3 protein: CASSIVRGRFVTEAFF

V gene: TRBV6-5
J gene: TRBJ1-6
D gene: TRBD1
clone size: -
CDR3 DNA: TGTGCCAGCAGAAAACAGGGGGCATCACCCCTCCACTTT
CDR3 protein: CASRKQGASPLHF

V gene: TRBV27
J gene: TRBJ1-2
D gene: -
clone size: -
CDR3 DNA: TGTGCCAGCAGTGCCGACAGTTATGGCTACACCTTC
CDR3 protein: CASSADSYGYTF

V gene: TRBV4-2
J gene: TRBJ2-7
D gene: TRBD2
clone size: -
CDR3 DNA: TGTGCCAGCAGTCGGACTAGCCCCTACGAGCAGTACTTC
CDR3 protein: CASSRTSPYEQYF

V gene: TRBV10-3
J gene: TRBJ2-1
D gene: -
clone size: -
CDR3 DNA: TGTGCCATCAGTGAGGGACTTGGACGGTACAATGAGCAGTTCTTC
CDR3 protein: CAISEGLGRYNEQFF

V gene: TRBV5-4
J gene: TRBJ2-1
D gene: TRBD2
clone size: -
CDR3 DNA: TGTGCCAGCGTACAACTAGCGGGGGGACAGAATGAGCAGTTCTTC
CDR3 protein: CASVQLAGGQNEQFF

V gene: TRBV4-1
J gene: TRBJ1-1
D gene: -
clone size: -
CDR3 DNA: TGCGCCAGCAGCCAAGCAGGGGTGAACACTGAAGCTTTCTTT
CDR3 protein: CASSQAGVNTEAFF

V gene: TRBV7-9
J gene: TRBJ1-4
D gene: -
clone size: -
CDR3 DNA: TGTGCCAGCAGCTGGGGGGGGAGCGTAAATGAAAAACTGTTTTTT
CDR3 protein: CASSWGGSVNEKLFF

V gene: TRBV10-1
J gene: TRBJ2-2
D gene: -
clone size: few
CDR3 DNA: TGCGCCAGCAGCTCCTCGGGGAAAGGGATCGGGGAGCTGTTTTTT
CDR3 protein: CASSSSGKGIGELFF

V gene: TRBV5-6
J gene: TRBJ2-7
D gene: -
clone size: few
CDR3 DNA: TGTGCCAGCAGCTTGGCCTTCGGCTACGAGCAGTACTTC
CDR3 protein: CASSLAFGYEQYF

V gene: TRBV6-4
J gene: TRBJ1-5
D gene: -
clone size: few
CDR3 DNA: TGTGCCAGCAGTGACTCGACGGGTAGCTTTAGTCGTAATTTCTGGGGGGTTAGCAATCAGCCCCAGCATTTT
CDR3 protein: CASSDSTGSFSRNFWGVSNQPQHF

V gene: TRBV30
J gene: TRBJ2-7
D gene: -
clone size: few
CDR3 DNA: TGTGCCTGGTCTACCCCTACCCCCTACGAGCAGTACTTC
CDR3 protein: CAWSTPTPYEQYF

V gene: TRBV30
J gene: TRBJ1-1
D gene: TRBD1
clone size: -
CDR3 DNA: TGTGCCTGGAGTGTGGACAGGGTATGGATGGACACTGAAGCTTTCTTT
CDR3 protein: CAWSVDRVWMDTEAFF

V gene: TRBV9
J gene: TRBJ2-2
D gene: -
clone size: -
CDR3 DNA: TGTGCCAGCAGCACCCACAACAGCGGGGAGCTGTTTTTT
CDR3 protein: CASSTHNSGELFF

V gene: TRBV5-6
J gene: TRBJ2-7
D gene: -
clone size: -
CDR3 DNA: TGTGCCAGCAGCTTGGGGGGGCTCTACGAGCAGTACTTC
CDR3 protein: CASSLGGLYEQYF

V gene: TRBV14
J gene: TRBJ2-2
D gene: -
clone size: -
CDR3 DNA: TGTGCCAGCAGCCAAGAAATTATTCCCCCCACCGGGGAGCTGTTTTTT
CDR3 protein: CASSQEIIPPTGELFF

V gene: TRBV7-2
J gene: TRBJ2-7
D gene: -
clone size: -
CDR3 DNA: TGTGCCAGCAGCTTAGCACCCAACGGTCTCGAGCAGTACTTC
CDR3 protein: CASSLAPNGLEQYF

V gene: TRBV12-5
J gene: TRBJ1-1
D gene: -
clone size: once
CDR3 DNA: TGTGCTAGTGGTTTGGTAGGGAAGGGAGCACTAGCTTTCTTT
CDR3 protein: CASGLVGKGALAFF

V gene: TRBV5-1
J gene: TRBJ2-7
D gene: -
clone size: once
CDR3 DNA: TGCGCCAGCAGCTTGTGGTCAGGGCAGAGCTCCTACGAGCAGTACTTC
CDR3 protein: CASSLWSGQSSYEQYF

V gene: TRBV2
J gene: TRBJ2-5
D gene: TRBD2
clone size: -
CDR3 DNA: TGTGCCAGCTCCGGGGGGGCTGGCCAAGAGACCCAGTACTTC
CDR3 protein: CASSGGAGQETQYF

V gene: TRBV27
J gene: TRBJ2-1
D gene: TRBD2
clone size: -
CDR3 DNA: TGTGCCAGCAGTCTAGCGGGGGGCTACAATGAGCAGTTCTTC
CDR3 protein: CASSLAGGYNEQFF

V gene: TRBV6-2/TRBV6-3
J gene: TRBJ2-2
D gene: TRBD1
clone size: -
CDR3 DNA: TGTGCCAGCAGTTCCGGACAGGGTTCGGGCACCGGGGAGCTGTTTTTT
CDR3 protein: CASSSGQGSGTGELFF

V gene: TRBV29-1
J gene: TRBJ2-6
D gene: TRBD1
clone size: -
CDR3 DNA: TGCAGCGTTGAAGATTCGGGACAGGGGTCTGGGGCCAACGTCCTGACTTTC
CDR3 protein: CSVEDSGQGSGANVLTF

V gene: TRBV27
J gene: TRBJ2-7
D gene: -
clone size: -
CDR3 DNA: TGTGCCAGCAGTTTATCTCCCCCCGGTATCTACGAGCAGTACTTC
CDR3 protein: CASSLSPPGIYEQYF

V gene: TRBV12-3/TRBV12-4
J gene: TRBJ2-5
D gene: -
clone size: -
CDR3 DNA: TGTGCCAGCAGTTTTCTAGCGAAGGAGACCCAGTACTTC
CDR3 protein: CASSFLAKETQYF

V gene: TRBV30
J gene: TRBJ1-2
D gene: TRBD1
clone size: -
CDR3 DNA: TGTGCCTGGAGTAAAGGGGGCCGTGGCTACACCTTC
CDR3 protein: CAWSKGGRGYTF

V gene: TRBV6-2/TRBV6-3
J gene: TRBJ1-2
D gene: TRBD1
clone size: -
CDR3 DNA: TGTGCCAGCAGCTTGTTTAGGACAGGGTTCTATGGCTACACCTTC
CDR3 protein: CASSLFRTGFYGYTF

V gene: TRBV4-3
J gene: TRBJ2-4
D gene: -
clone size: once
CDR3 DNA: TGCGCCAGCAGCCAGGAGGGAAAAAGGAACATTCAGTACTTC
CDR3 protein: CASSQEGKRNIQYF

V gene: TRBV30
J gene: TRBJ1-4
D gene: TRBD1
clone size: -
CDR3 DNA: TGTGCCTGGAGTGACGGGACAGGGGATGAAAAACTGTTTTTT
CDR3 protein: CAWSDGTGDEKLFF

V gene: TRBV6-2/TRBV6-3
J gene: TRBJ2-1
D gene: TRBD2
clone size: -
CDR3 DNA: TGTGCCAGCAGTCCGACTAGCGGGGCTTCCTACAATGAGCAGTTCTTC
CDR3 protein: CASSPTSGASYNEQFF

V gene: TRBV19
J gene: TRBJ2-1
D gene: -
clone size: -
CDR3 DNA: TGTGCCGCCTTGGCGAACTTACCGGGGGACAATGAGCAGTTCTTC
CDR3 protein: CAALANLPGDNEQFF

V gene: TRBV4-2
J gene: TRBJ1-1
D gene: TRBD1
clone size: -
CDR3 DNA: TGTGCCAGCAGCTCTCAAGGGACAGTGAACACTGAAGCTTTCTTT
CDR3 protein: CASSSQGTVNTEAFF

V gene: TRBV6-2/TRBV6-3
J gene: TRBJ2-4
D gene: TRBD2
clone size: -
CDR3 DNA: TGTGCCAGCAGTTATAGGGGGACTAGCGGAATAGCCAAAAACATTCAGTACTTC
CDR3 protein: CASSYRGTSGIAKNIQYF

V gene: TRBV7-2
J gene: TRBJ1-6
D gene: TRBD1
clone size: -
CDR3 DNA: TGTGCCAGCAGATCCCACGACAGGGTTACTTCACCCCTCCACTTT
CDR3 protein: CASRSHDRVTSPLHF

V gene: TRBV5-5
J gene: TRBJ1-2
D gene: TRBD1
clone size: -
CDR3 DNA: TGTGCCAGCAGCTCCTTTGAGGGACAGGGGGATGGCTACACCTTC
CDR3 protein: CASSSFEGQGDGYTF

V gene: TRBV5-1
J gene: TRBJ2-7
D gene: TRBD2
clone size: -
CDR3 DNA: TGCGCCCGCAGCGGGGGGGGGACACGAACCAACGAGCAGTACTTC
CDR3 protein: CARSGGGTRTNEQYF

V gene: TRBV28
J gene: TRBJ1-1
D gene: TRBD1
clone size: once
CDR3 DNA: TGTGCCAGCAGGGGACAGGGGGAGGGGAGTGGGGAAGCTTTCTTT
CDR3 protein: CASRGQGEGSGEAFF

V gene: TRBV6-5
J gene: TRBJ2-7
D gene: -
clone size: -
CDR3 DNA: TGTGCCAGCAAACCCCCCCCCGCGGGCTACGAGCAGTACTTC
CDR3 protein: CASKPPPAGYEQYF

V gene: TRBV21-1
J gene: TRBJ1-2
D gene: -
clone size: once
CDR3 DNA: TGTGCCAGCAGCAAGGACGGCGGGGAGTATGGCTACACCTTC
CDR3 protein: CASSKDGGEYGYTF

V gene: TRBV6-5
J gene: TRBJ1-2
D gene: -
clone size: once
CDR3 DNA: TGTGCCAGCAGTTTCGAGGGTTGGTATGGCTACACCTTC
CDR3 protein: CASSFEGWYGYTF

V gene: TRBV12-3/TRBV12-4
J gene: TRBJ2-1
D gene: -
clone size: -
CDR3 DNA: TGTGCCAGCAGTTTTAGTGAGCAGTTCTTC
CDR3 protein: CASSFSEQFF

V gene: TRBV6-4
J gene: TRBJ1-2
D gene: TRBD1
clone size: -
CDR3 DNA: TGTGCCAGCAGTGAAAGGGGGACAGGTTCCTATGGCTACACCTTC
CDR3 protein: CASSERGTGSYGYTF